This TCR beta chain came from a study of cytomegalovirus exposure and HLA in healthy donors. PCR involved 60 Vbeta and 13 Jbeta primers. Method: immunoSEQ multiplex PCR; TCRdb's copy keeps in-frame clones and lacks some. The table lists roughly 95,000 clones, around 80% of them singletons. The CDR3 runs to 15 residues. The V and J ends lost 3 bases and 0 bases respectively, with 8 bases between them. Germline loops: CDR1 MNHNY, CDR2 SVGAGI (reference sequence). Sequenced sample: PBMCs. The sequence was obtained from a man aged 30 to 39 in good health and CMV-seropositive. This chain joins TRBV6-6 and TRBJ1-4; D is unclear. Here the CDR3 reads CASSYAGATNEKLFF. The DNA of the CDR3 is TGTGCCAGCAGTTATGCGGGTGCAACTAATGAAAAACTGTTTTTT.